Listed below are T cell receptor beta chains from one sample, sequenced in a study of cytomegalovirus exposure and HLA in healthy donors. The data were produced by immunoSEQ multiplex PCR, yet TCRdb's version contains in-frame clones alone and is incomplete. This sample has roughly 130,000 clones, with just under 75% found just once. The sample taken for sequencing was PBMCs. These receptor sequences come from a man aged 35-49 years in good health and CMV-seropositive. The CDR3 runs from the conserved cysteine through the conserved F or W. The order of the fields is D gene, clone size, J gene, V gene, CDR3 DNA, CDR3 protein. The D gene is left open where the match is weak. The size field is filled for only some rows; it gives once, few, many or a size class.

TRBD1,-,TRBJ1-5,TRBV2,TGTGCCAGCAGTACAAGCGACAGGGATCAGCCCCAGCATTTT,CASSTSDRDQPQHF
-,-,TRBJ2-7,TRBV2,TGTGCCAGCGAAGGGGGCTCCTACGAGCAGTACTTC,CASEGGSYEQYF
TRBD2,-,TRBJ2-3,TRBV27,TGTGCCAGCAGTTTATGGGGCGGGCGGGAGGTCACAGATACGCAGTATTTT,CASSLWGGREVTDTQYF
-,-,TRBJ1-6,TRBV30,TGTGCCTGGAGCCCGGTCGACAGCTATAATTCACCCCTCCACTTT,CAWSPVDSYNSPLHF
-,-,TRBJ2-2,TRBV19,TGTGCCAGTAGACTCTGGGCCAGTACCGGGGAGCTGTTTTTT,CASRLWASTGELFF
TRBD1,-,TRBJ1-5,TRBV7-8,TGTGCCAGCAGCCAACAGGGGATCGAAGGCAATCAGCCCCAGCATTTT,CASSQQGIEGNQPQHF
-,-,TRBJ1-1,TRBV19,TGTGCCAGTAGGGGACTGGAGAACACTGAAGCTTTCTTT,CASRGLENTEAFF
TRBD1,-,TRBJ1-4,TRBV5-4,TGTGCCAGCAGCCGTCTGACAGGGGGAGATGAAAAACTGTTTTTT,CASSRLTGGDEKLFF
TRBD2,-,TRBJ2-2,TRBV10-3,TGTGCCATCAGTGACCCGACTAGCGGGAGGAACACCGGGGAGCTGTTTTTT,CAISDPTSGRNTGELFF
TRBD2,-,TRBJ2-5,TRBV28,TGTGCCAGCAGTGATCTCGGGACTAGCGGGGGGATGCTAGAGACCCAGTACTTC,CASSDLGTSGGMLETQYF
-,-,TRBJ2-7,TRBV9,TGTGCCAGCAGCGTAGATCCGACAAGGGGGAACTACGAGCAGTACTTC,CASSVDPTRGNYEQYF
TRBD1,-,TRBJ2-4,TRBV5-1,TGCGCCAGCAGCTTGGGGGGACAGGGTGGTGAGTTAGCCAAAAACATTCAGTACTTC,CASSLGGQGGELAKNIQYF
-,-,TRBJ1-3,TRBV19,TGTGCCAGTAGTACGGGTAATCCAGGAAACACCATATATTTT,CASSTGNPGNTIYF
-,once,TRBJ1-1,TRBV7-8,TGTGCCAGCAGCAACCCTACAGGGCTTGGCACTGAAGCTTTCTTT,CASSNPTGLGTEAFF
-,-,TRBJ1-3,TRBV4-1,TGCGCCAGCAACCAAGAGACGACAGTCTCTGGAAACACCATATATTTT,CASNQETTVSGNTIYF
TRBD1,few,TRBJ1-1,TRBV2,TGTGCCAGCAGTGAGGTACGAGGACAGGGGTCTGAAGCTTTCTTT,CASSEVRGQGSEAFF
-,-,TRBJ2-5,TRBV5-5,TGTGCCAGCAGCCCGTGGACAATTCAAGAGACCCAGTACTTC,CASSPWTIQETQYF
-,-,TRBJ1-4,TRBV4-1,TGCGCCAGCAGCCAAGGCCAGGGGATTGGGACTAATGAAAAACTGTTTTTT,CASSQGQGIGTNEKLFF
-,few,TRBJ1-2,TRBV27,TGTGCCAGCAGTCTTACAGGGAGACACTATGGCTACACCTTC,CASSLTGRHYGYTF
-,-,TRBJ1-3,TRBV27,TGTGCCAGCAGCCTCAGGGGAATCGGAAACACCATATATTTT,CASSLRGIGNTIYF
-,-,TRBJ1-1,TRBV7-8,TGTGCCAGCAGCTTAGCGCAGGGGCGAGGCACTGAAGCTTTCTTT,CASSLAQGRGTEAFF
TRBD2,-,TRBJ2-7,TRBV13,TGTGCCAGCAGCCCTAGCGGGAAGAGGTACGAGCAGTACTTC,CASSPSGKRYEQYF
TRBD1,-,TRBJ1-5,TRBV28,TGTGCCAGCAGTTTATCACAGGGGGCCGGAAATCAGCCCCAGCATTTT,CASSLSQGAGNQPQHF
-,-,TRBJ1-6,TRBV11-2,TGTGCCAGCAGCTTAACGGGCTCCTATAATTCACCCCTCCACTTT,CASSLTGSYNSPLHF
-,-,TRBJ1-6,TRBV27,TGTGCCAGCAGTCAGGGGCGGAATTCACCCCTCCACTTT,CASSQGRNSPLHF
-,few,TRBJ2-2,TRBV11-2,TGTGCCAGCAGCGAGTTTACAGGGACGGGCGGGGAGCTGTTTTTT,CASSEFTGTGGELFF
-,-,TRBJ2-3,TRBV7-6,TGTGCCAGCAGCTTAGGGAGGGCAGATACGCAGTATTTT,CASSLGRADTQYF
TRBD1,-,TRBJ2-7,TRBV2,TGTGCCAGCAGGGGGACAGGGAAACGAGGGTACTACGAGCAGTACTTC,CASRGTGKRGYYEQYF
-,-,TRBJ2-6,TRBV19,TGTGCCAGTCGGGTGGTGGCAGTCTCTGGGGCCAACGTCCTGACTTTC,CASRVVAVSGANVLTF
-,-,TRBJ2-1,TRBV5-1,TGCGCCAGCACCCCGCTTTATGGGGGGAATGAGCAGTTCTTC,CASTPLYGGNEQFF
-,-,TRBJ1-1,TRBV6-5,TGTGCCAGCAGCTACCTTCCGGGACAGAACACTGAAGCTTTCTTT,CASSYLPGQNTEAFF
-,-,TRBJ1-4,TRBV30,TGTGCCTGGACCCCAATAGGGGGGGGCCGAGAAAAACTGTTTTTT,CAWTPIGGGREKLFF
-,-,TRBJ1-1,TRBV30,TGTGCCTGGAAAAAGAGGACTGCTGAAGCTTTCTTT,CAWKKRTAEAFF
TRBD1,-,TRBJ1-2,TRBV27,TGTGCCAGCAGTTTCACAGGGGCCTATGGCTACACCTTC,CASSFTGAYGYTF
-,-,TRBJ2-1,TRBV2,TGTGCCAGCAATTCGGGGGGCTCGAGGGGTGAGCAGTTCTTC,CASNSGGSRGEQFF
TRBD2,-,TRBJ2-7,TRBV7-8,TGTGCCAGCAGCTTAGGAGTTGCGGGAGGGTCGGAGGAATACGAGCAGTACTTC,CASSLGVAGGSEEYEQYF
-,-,TRBJ2-2,TRBV11-1,TGTGCCAGCAGCTTGGGGCCTAACACCGGGGAGCTGTTTTTT,CASSLGPNTGELFF
TRBD1,-,TRBJ2-2,TRBV6-6,TGTGCCAGTGACAGGGAAAACACCGGGGAGCTGTTTTTT,CASDRENTGELFF
TRBD1,-,TRBJ1-2,TRBV2,TGTGCCAGCAGACCCCCGGGCGGACAGGGGACTGGCTACACCTTC,CASRPPGGQGTGYTF
TRBD1,-,TRBJ1-2,TRBV25-1,TGTGCCAGCAGTGAATTGGTCCCTCGGGACAGAAACTATGGCTACACCTTC,CASSELVPRDRNYGYTF
TRBD1,-,TRBJ1-1,TRBV5-1,TGCGCCAGCAGCGCCGGGACAGGGGTTCAGAACACTGAAGCTTTCTTT,CASSAGTGVQNTEAFF